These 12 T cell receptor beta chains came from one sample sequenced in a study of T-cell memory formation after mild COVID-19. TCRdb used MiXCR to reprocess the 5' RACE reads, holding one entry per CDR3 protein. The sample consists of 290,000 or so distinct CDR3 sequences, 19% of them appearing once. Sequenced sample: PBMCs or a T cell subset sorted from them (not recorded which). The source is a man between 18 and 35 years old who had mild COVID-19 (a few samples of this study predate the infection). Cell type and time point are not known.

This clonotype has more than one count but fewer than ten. Here the CDR3 DNA reads TGTGCCAGCACACACCTGACAGGGGGAGCCGAGCAGTACTTC. Protein: CASTHLTGGAEQYF. The genes are TRBV7-2 and TRBJ2-7; 9 nucleotides align to TRBD1. CDR1 SGHTA and CDR2 FQGNSA come from the germline V gene. The trim removed 7 bases at V and 6 bases at J, leaving 10 bases unmatched. The CDR3 covers 14 residues.

Here the CDR3 reads CASSSGQDTNEKLFF. CDR3 DNA: TGTGCCAGCAGTTCAGGACAGGATACTAATGAAAAACTGTTTTTT. J is TRBJ1-4 and V is TRBV6-8; the match to TRBD1 covers 7 bases. The V segment lost 4 bases and the J segment 2 bases; nucleotides outside the gene matches: 4. This CDR3 is built from 15 residues. CDR1 and CDR2 (germline): MNHGY, SAAAGT.

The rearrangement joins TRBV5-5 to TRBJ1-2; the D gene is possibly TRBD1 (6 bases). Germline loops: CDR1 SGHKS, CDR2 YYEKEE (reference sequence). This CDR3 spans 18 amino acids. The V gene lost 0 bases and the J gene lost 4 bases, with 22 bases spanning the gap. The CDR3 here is CASSLAGMGNGQLYGYTF. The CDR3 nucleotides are TGTGCCAGCAGCTTGGCCGGTATGGGGAACGGACAGCTCTATGGCTACACCTTC.

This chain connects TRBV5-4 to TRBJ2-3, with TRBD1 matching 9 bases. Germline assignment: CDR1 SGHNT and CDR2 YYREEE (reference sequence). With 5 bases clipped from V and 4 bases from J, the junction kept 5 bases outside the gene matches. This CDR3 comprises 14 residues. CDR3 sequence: CASRRDRESDTQYF. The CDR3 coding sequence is TGTGCCAGCAGGCGGGACAGGGAGTCAGATACGCAGTATTTT.

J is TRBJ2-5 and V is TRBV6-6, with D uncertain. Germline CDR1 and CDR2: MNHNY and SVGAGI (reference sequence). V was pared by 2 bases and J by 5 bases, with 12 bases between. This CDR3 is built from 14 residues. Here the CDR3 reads CASSYRVFRETQYF. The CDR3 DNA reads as TGTGCCAGCAGTTACAGGGTTTTTAGGGAGACCCAGTACTTC.

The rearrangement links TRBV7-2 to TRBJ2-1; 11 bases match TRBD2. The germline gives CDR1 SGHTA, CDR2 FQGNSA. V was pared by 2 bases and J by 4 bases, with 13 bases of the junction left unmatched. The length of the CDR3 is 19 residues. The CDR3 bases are TGTGCCAGCAGCTTATGGGCCAACTCCGGGACTAGCGGATACAATGAGCAGTTCTTC. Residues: CASSLWANSGTSGYNEQFF.

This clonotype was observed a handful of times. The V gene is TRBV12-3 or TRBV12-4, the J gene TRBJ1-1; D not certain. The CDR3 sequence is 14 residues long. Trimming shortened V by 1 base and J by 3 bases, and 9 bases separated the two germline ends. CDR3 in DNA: TGTGCCAGCAGTTTAGTGGTAAGAGACACTGAAGCTTTCTTT. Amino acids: CASSLVVRDTEAFF.

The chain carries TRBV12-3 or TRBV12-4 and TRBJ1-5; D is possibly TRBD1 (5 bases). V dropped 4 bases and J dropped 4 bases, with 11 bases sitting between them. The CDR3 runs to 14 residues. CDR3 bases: TGTGCCAGCAGTTGGGACGGAAGAAATCAGCCCCAGCATTTT. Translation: CASSWDGRNQPQHF.

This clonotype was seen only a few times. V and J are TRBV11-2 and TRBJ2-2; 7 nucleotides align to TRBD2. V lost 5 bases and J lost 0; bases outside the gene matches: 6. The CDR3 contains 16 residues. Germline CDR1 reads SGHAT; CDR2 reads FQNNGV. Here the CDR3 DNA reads TGTGCCAGCAGCATGCAAGCGGGGACGAACACCGGGGAGCTGTTTTTT. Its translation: CASSMQAGTNTGELFF.

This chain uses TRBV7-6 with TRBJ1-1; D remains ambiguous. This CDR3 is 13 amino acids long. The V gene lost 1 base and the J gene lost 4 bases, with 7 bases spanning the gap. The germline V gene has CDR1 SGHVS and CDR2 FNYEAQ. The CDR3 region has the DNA TGTGCCAGCAGCTTAGTCCCGACCACTGAAGCTTTCTTT. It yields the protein CASSLVPTTEAFF.

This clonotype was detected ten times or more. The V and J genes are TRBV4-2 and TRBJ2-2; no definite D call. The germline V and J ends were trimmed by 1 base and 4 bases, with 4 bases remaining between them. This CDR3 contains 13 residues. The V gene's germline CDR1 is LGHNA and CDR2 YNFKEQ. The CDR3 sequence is CASSQATTGELFF. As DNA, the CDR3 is TGTGCCAGCAGCCAAGCCACCACCGGGGAGCTGTTTTTT.

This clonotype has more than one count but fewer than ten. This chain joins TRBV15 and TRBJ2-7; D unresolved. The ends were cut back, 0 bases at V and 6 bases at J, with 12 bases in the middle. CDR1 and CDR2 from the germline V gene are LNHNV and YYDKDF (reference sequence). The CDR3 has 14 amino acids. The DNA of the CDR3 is TGTGCCACCAGCAGAGACACAACTCCAGGCGAGCAGTACTTC. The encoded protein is CATSRDTTPGEQYF.